The 29 T cell receptor beta chains below come from one sample, sequenced in a study of blood T cell repertoires in COVID-19. Only in-frame clones appear in the TCRdb table, and some are missing; sequencing was by immunoSEQ multiplex PCR. The sample holds approximately 230,000 clones, around 88% seen once. The sample comprised peripheral blood. The receptors were sampled from a woman between 25 and 40 years old with COVID-19, enrolled during active disease.

On this clone itself: Other DNA sequences within the sample encode an identical CDR3. V is TRBV12-3 or TRBV12-4 and J is TRBJ1-2; D unresolved. The CDR3 is 13 residues long. V shed 6 bases and J shed 2 bases, with 10 bases lying between them. CDR3: CASSLRENYGYTF. For the CDR3, the DNA is TGTGCCAGCAGCTTACGTGAGAACTATGGCTACACCTTC.

The chain has TRBV14 and TRBJ1-2, with TRBD1 matching 7 bases. V gave up 11 bases and J gave up 4 bases; unmatched junction bases: 10. The CDR3 loop spans 13 amino acids. In germline, CDR1 is SGHDN, CDR2 FVKESK. The CDR3 DNA sequence: TGTGCCTGCCGGAGGACAGGCCTCTATGGCTACACCTTC. Protein sequence: CACRRTGLYGYTF.

The rearrangement uses TRBV27 and TRBJ1-5; TRBD1 is a possible D gene (5 bases). V was cut by 2 bases and J by 0 bases, with 8 bases left in between. Per germline, CDR1 MNHEY and CDR2 SMNVEV (reference sequence). This CDR3 has 15 amino acids. The CDR3 reads CASSLDRYSNQPQHF. For the CDR3, the DNA is TGTGCCAGCAGTTTAGACAGATATAGCAATCAGCCCCAGCATTTT.

The chain uses TRBV7-2 and TRBJ1-5, with D possibly being TRBD1 (6 bases). This CDR3 contains 16 residues. Trimming took off 0 bases at V and 5 bases at J, with 14 bases between the two ends. The germline CDR1 and CDR2 sequences are SGHTA and FQGNSA. The CDR3 spells CASSLAYREIDQPQHF. CDR3 nucleotides: TGTGCCAGCAGCTTAGCTTACAGGGAGATAGATCAGCCCCAGCATTTT.

V gene TRBV5-6 combines with J gene TRBJ1-5, with 10 nucleotides matching TRBD1. The V gene's germline CDR1 is SGHDT and CDR2 YYEEEE. CDR3 length equals 14 residues. Germline trimming cut 3 bases from V and 5 bases from J; bases unmatched to any gene: 2. CDR3 bases: TGTGCCAGCAGCTCAGGACAGGGGGATCAGCCCCAGCATTTT. This encodes CASSSGQGDQPQHF. Supplemented by reference TRBV5-6 and TRBJ1-5, the full variable domain reads DAGVTQSPTHLIKTRGQQVTLRCSPKSGHDTVSWYQQALGQGPQFIFQYYEEEERQRGNFPDRFSGHQFPNYSSELNVNALLLGDSALYLCASSSGQGDQPQHFGDGTRLSIL.

This clone was detected only once. The J gene is TRBJ2-3, the V gene TRBV5-4, with D tentatively TRBD1 (5 bases). The germline gives CDR1 SGHNT, CDR2 YYREEE (reference sequence). V dropped 0 bases and J dropped 6 bases, with 11 bases sitting between them. CDR3 length: 14 residues. CDR3 amino acids: CASSLARETDTQYF. The CDR3 region has the DNA TGTGCCAGCAGCTTGGCCAGGGAAACGGATACGCAGTATTTT.

The chain carries TRBV27 and TRBJ1-1; tentative D call: TRBD1 (6 bases). The CDR3 is made up of 16 amino acids. Germline V gives CDR1 MNHEY, CDR2 SMNVEV (reference sequence). The V end lost 7 bases, the J end lost 5 bases, and 23 bases lay between the germline ends. The CDR3 sequence is CASNPMDGGLGTEAFF. The CDR3 coding sequence is TGTGCCAGCAACCCGATGGACGGGGGGCTGGGGACTGAAGCTTTCTTT.

V gene TRBV19 combines with J gene TRBJ2-2; 7 bases align to TRBD2. In germline, CDR1 is LNHDA, CDR2 SQIVND (reference sequence). The CDR3 contains 15 residues. V was clipped by 7 bases and J by 3 bases; unmatched bases: 8. The CDR3 spells CASNNGGRYTGELFF. The CDR3 coding sequence is TGTGCCAGTAACAACGGGGGGAGGTACACCGGGGAGCTGTTTTTT.

This chain links TRBV10-3 with TRBJ1-2; 8 nucleotides agree with TRBD1. Per the germline V gene, CDR1 is ENHRY and CDR2 is SYGVKD. The CDR3 length is 13 residues. Trimming at V came to 7 bases and at J to 0 bases, leaving 1 base not matched to a gene. CDR3 DNA sequence: TGTGCCATCAAACAGGGGGCTAACTATGGCTACACCTTC. It translates to CAIKQGANYGYTF.

The chain carries TRBV9 and TRBJ2-1; 10 nucleotides align to TRBD2. This CDR3 is 15 amino acids long. V was clipped by 4 bases and J by 8 bases; unmatched bases: 9. Germline V gives CDR1 SGDLS, CDR2 YYNGEE. The CDR3 nucleotides read TGTGCCAGCAGCCCCCGGGGAGCGGGGGGGTATGAGCAGTTCTTC. The encoded protein is CASSPRGAGGYEQFF.

This clone was seen once. The chain couples TRBV5-6 to TRBJ1-1; D gene unclear. Germline assignment: CDR1 SGHDT and CDR2 YYEEEE. Trimming took 1 base from V and 1 from J, leaving 14 bases between them. The CDR3 has 16 amino acids. The CDR3 spells CASSLYGGGGNTEAFF. Written as DNA, the CDR3 is TGTGCCAGCAGCTTGTATGGTGGAGGTGGGAACACTGAAGCTTTCTTT.

This rearrangement joins TRBV29-1 to TRBJ1-1; 8 bases map to TRBD1. Germline CDR1 reads SQVTM; CDR2 reads ANQGSEA. V shed 5 bases and J 4 bases; nucleotides not matched to a gene: 3. This CDR3 has 12 residues. DNA of the CDR3: TGCAGCGTTTGCACAGGGGGCACTGAAGCTTTCTTT. Translation: CSVCTGGTEAFF.

The V gene is TRBV5-1, the J gene TRBJ1-1, with D unclear. V lost 4 bases and J lost 1, with 8 bases in between. The CDR3 has 13 amino acids. CDR1 is SGHRS, CDR2 YFSETQ, per germline. The chain's CDR3 is CASSLTKNTEAFF. The CDR3 DNA follows: TGCGCCAGCAGCCTCACAAAGAACACTGAAGCTTTCTTT.

This clone has just a few counts. The chain joins TRBV7-2 to TRBJ2-1; TRBD2 agrees at 9 bases. In germline, CDR1 is SGHTA, CDR2 FQGNSA. This CDR3 has 18 residues. The V and J ends lost 5 bases and 7 bases, in that order; junction bases with no gene match: 18. CDR3 sequence reads: CASSPRLAGAPGGNEQFF. CDR3 DNA sequence: TGTGCCAGCAGCCCAAGGTTAGCGGGGGCCCCAGGAGGGAATGAGCAGTTCTTC.

The V gene is TRBV18, the J gene TRBJ2-7; 11 bases map to TRBD2. The V gene end was trimmed by 4 bases and the J gene end by 5 bases; junction bases not matched to a gene: 7. Germline CDR1 is KGHSH and CDR2 is LQKENI. CDR3 length: 15 residues. The CDR3 reads CASSRSTSGNDEQYV. The CDR3 DNA sequence: TGTGCCAGCTCACGTTCGACTAGCGGGAACGACGAGCAGTACGTC.

The rearrangement joins TRBV6-5 to TRBJ1-1; tentative D call: TRBD1 (5 bases). The CDR3 consists of 14 residues. The V gene lost 2 bases and the J gene lost 5 bases, with 12 bases spanning the gap. Germline V CDR1 and CDR2: MNHEY, SVGAGI. CDR3 DNA: TGTGCCAGCAGTTACCTCCCCAGGGTGACTGAAGCTTTCTTT. Translated, it gives CASSYLPRVTEAFF.

CDR3 protein: CASSNYQETQYF. DNA for the CDR3: TGTGCCAGCTCAAACTACCAAGAGACCCAGTACTTC. This chain links TRBV18 with TRBJ2-5, with no clear D. The CDR3 length is 12 residues. V lost 5 bases and J 0 bases, leaving 4 bases between the germline ends. Looked up from germline, CDR1 is KGHSH and CDR2 is LQKENI.

CDR3 DNA sequence: TGTGCCAGCAGTGAATTTATGGTAGCCGGGGAGCTGTTTTTT. Its protein is CASSEFMVAGELFF. V and J are TRBV6-1 and TRBJ2-2; D unresolved. The CDR3 contains 14 residues. Germline V gene sequence: CDR1 MNHNS, CDR2 SASEGT. V dropped 2 bases and J dropped 6 bases, with 10 bases sitting between them.

The chain employs TRBV11-3 and TRBJ2-7; D possibly corresponds to TRBD1 (6 bases). This CDR3 spans 13 amino acids. Germline CDR1 reads SGHNT; CDR2 reads YENEEA. Trimming took off 0 bases at V and 6 bases at J, with 9 bases between the two ends. The CDR3 DNA follows: TGTGCCAGCAGCTTAGAACAGGGCGGCGAGCAGTACGTC. Translating gives CASSLEQGGEQYV.

The chain carries TRBV6-5 and TRBJ1-2; D perhaps matches TRBD1 (6 bases). Germline CDR1 reads MNHEY; CDR2 reads SVGAGI. Deletions cut 2 bases from V and 8 bases from J, with 18 bases between. The CDR3 sequence is 15 residues long. CDR3 loop: CASSYGGGIVGGYTF. The CDR3 DNA sequence: TGTGCCAGCAGTTACGGTGGGGGCATCGTCGGGGGCTACACCTTC.

The V gene is TRBV20-1, the J gene TRBJ2-1; maybe TRBD2 (6 bases). Germline assignment: CDR1 DFQATT and CDR2 SNEGSKA (reference sequence). This CDR3 comprises 15 residues. V dropped 6 bases and J dropped 2 bases, with 17 bases sitting between them. This chain's CDR3 is CSASFPGLPYNEQFF. In DNA, the CDR3 is TGCAGTGCGAGTTTCCCGGGACTCCCCTACAATGAGCAGTTCTTC.

This clone was detected only once. This sequence joins TRBV4-2 and TRBJ1-2; no clear D gene. This CDR3 contains 14 residues. Germline loops: CDR1 LGHNA, CDR2 YNFKEQ. V was pared by 0 bases and J by 1 base, with 6 bases between. For the CDR3, the DNA is TGTGCCAGCAGCCAAGAGAGATTTAACTATGGCTACACCTTC. It codes for CASSQERFNYGYTF.

This clone appeared a single time. The genes are TRBV30 and TRBJ2-2; D unclear. The CDR3 spans 12 residues. CDR1 and CDR2 from the germline V gene are GTSNPN and SVGIG (reference sequence). Trimming pared 2 bases from V and 8 bases from J, leaving 9 bases between. The CDR3 sequence: CAWSRLEGELFF. The CDR3 DNA follows: TGTGCCTGGAGTCGGTTAGAAGGGGAGCTGTTTTTT.

The chain joins TRBV6-1 to TRBJ2-2, with D possibly matching TRBD2 (6 bases). V lost 3 bases and J 0 bases, leaving 11 bases between the germline ends. This CDR3 comprises 16 residues. Germline V gene data show CDR1 as MNHNS and CDR2 as SASEGT. The CDR3 sequence: CASSEGDWTNTGELFF. Written as DNA, the CDR3 is TGTGCCAGCAGTGAGGGGGACTGGACGAACACCGGGGAGCTGTTTTTT.

This clone is a singleton in its sample. The genes are TRBV7-2 and TRBJ1-2, with D tentatively TRBD1 (6 bases). Trimming pared 5 bases from V and 0 bases from J, leaving 25 bases between. Germline V gene lookup returns CDR1 SGHTA and CDR2 FQGNSA. The length of the CDR3 is 19 residues. DNA of the CDR3: TGTGCCAGCAGCCCAACAACCTCCCCGTACAGGGATACTAACTATGGCTACACCTTC. The encoded protein is CASSPTTSPYRDTNYGYTF.

The chain joins TRBV6-2 or TRBV6-3 to TRBJ1-1; D is unresolved. Looked up from germline, CDR1 is MNHEY and CDR2 is SVGEGT. CDR3 length equals 12 residues. Trimming pared 4 bases from V and 11 bases from J, leaving 14 bases between. CDR3 residues: CASSFGPDFAFF. For the CDR3, the DNA is TGTGCCAGCAGTTTTGGCCCGGACTTCGCTTTCTTT.

The chain employs TRBV18 and TRBJ1-3, with TRBD1 as a possible D gene (6 bases). V was trimmed by 1 base and J by 0 bases, leaving 10 bases between them. The CDR3 contains 16 residues. Germline V lookup: CDR1 KGHSH, CDR2 LQKENI. The CDR3 DNA reads TGTGCCAGCTCACCACGGGACATCTACTCTGGAAACACCATATATTTT. Its translation is CASSPRDIYSGNTIYF.

This chain uses TRBV18 with TRBJ1-2; D is ambiguous. Trimming stripped 0 bases from V and 4 bases from J, with 12 bases between. Germline-derived CDR1 and CDR2 are KGHSH and LQKENI. CDR3 size: 15 residues. Here the CDR3 reads CASSPPGGQAYGYTF. The CDR3 coding sequence is TGTGCCAGCTCACCACCGGGTGGGCAGGCCTATGGCTACACCTTC. The entire variable domain, with the rest obtained from reference TRBV18 and TRBJ1-2, is as follows: NAGVMQNPRHLVRRRGQEARLRCSPMKGHSHVYWYRQLPEEGLKFMVYLQKENIIDESGMPKERFSAEFPKEGPSILRIQQVVRGDSAAYFCASSPPGGQAYGYTFGSGTRLTVV.

V and J are TRBV4-3 and TRBJ2-7, with D perhaps matching TRBD2 (5 bases). The CDR3 covers 17 residues. CDR1 and CDR2 (germline): LGHNA, YSLEER. V lost 0 bases and J 0 bases, leaving 15 bases between the germline ends. The CDR3 nucleotides read TGCGCCAGCAGCCAAGATTTTGAGGGAGTTAGCTCCTACGAGCAGTACGTC. This sequence encodes CASSQDFEGVSSYEQYV.